This paragraph reports one T cell receptor beta chain. This CDR3 has 14 residues. From germline, CDR1 is SGHDT and CDR2 YYEEEE. V dropped 2 bases and J dropped 2 bases, with 11 bases sitting between them. The data belong to a study of T cell changes during pregnancy in multiple sclerosis. Method: immunoSEQ multiplex PCR; TCRdb's copy keeps in-frame clones and lacks some. The sample includes roughly 99,000 clones, roughly 90% of them seen just once. Source: peripheral blood, taken in the third trimester of pregnancy. The TCR was taken from a female donor in good health, enrolled as a control in a pregnancy study. J is TRBJ2-7 and V is TRBV5-6; possible D gene TRBD1, 5 bases. The DNA for the CDR3 is TGTGCCAGCAGCTTTACAGGAGAAGCCTACGAGCAGTACTTC. Translated, it gives CASSFTGEAYEQYF.